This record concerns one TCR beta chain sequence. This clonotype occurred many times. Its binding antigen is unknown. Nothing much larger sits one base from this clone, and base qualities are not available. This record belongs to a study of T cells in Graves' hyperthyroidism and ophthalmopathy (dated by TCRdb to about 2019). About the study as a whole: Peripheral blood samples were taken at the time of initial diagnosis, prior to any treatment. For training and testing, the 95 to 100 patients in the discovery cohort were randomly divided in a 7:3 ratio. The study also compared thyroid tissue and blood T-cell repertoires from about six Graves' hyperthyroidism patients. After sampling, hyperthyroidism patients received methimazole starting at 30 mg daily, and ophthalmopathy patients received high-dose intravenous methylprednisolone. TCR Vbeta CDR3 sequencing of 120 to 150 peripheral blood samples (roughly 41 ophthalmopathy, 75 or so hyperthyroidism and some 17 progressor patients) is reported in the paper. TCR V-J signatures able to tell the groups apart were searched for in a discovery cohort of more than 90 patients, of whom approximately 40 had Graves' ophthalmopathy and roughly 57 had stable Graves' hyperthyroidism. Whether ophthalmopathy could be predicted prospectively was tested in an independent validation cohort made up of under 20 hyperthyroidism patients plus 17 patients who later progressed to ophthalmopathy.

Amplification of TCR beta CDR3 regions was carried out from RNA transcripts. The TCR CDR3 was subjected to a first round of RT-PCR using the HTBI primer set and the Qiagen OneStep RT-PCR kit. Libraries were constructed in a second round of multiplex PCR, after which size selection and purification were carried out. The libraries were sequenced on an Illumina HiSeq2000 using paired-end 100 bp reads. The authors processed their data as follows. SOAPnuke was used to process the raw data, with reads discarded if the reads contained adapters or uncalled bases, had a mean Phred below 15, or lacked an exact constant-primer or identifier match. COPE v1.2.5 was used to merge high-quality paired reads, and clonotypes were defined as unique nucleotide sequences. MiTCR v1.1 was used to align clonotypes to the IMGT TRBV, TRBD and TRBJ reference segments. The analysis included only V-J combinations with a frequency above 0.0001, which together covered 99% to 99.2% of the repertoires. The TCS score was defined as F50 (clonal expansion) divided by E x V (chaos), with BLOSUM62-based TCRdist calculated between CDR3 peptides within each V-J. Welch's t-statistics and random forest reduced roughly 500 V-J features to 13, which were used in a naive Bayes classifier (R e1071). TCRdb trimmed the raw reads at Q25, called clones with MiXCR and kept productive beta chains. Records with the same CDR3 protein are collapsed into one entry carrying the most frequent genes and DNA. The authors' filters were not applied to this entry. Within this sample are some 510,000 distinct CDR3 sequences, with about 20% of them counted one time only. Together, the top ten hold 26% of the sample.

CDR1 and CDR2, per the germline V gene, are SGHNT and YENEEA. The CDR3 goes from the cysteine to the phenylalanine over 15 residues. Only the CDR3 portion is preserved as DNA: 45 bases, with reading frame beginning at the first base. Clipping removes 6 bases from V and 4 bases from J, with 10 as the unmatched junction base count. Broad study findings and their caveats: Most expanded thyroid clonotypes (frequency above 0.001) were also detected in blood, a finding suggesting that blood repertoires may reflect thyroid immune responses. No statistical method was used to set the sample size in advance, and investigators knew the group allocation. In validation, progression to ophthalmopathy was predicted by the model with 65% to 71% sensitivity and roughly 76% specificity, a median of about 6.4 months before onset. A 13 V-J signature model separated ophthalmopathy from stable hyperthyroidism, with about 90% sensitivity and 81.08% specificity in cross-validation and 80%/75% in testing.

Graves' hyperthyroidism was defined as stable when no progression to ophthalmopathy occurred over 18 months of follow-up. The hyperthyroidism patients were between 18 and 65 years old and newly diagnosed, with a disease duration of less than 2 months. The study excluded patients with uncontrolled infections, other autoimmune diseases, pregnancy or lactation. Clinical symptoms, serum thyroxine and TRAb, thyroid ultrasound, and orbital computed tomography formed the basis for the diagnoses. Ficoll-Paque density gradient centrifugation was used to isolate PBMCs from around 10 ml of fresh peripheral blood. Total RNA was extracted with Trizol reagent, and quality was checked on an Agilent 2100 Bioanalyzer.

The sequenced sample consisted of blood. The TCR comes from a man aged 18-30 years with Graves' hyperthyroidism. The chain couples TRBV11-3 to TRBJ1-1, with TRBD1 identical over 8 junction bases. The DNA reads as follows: TGTGCCAGCAGGTCGGCAGGGGGCATGGGCACTGAAGCTTTCTTT. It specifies CASRSAGGMGTEAFF.